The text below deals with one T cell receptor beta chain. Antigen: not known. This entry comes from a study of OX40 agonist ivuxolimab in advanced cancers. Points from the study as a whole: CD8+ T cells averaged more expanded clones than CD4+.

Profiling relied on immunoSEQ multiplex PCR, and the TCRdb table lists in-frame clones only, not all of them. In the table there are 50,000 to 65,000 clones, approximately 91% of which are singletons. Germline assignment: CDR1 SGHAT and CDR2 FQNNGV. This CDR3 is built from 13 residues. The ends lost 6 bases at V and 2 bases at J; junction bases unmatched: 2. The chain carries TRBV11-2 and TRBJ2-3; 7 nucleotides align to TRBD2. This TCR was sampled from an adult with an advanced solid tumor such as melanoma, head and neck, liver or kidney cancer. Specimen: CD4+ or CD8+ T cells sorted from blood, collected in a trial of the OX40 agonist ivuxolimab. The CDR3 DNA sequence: TGTGCCAGCAGAAGCGGGAACACAGATACGCAGTATTTT. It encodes CASRSGNTDTQYF.